This record looks at one T cell receptor (beta chain) sequence and its context. What it binds is unknown. Lamina propria and intraepithelial lymphocytes were released by processing graft tissue. Produced via immunoSEQ multiplex PCR; TCRdb's table is partial and in-frame only. The data show some 15,000 clones, about 80% seen once. The sample originates from a study of graft-versus-host responses after intestinal transplantation. Study context: Multivisceral, liver-intestinal, or isolated intestinal transplants were performed in recipients. Recipients uniformly received anti-thymocyte globulin induction, followed by tacrolimus and steroids for two to four years.

Whole-study results and caveats: After transplant, early declines in HvG clones were associated with peak levels of circulating GvH clones. Recipient bone marrow held GvH clones, some seen earlier in ileum or blood.

Trimming took 4 bases from V and 7 from J; bases not matched to a gene: 9. Germline CDR1 reads MGHRA; CDR2 reads YSYEKL. The CDR3 is made up of 17 amino acids. This receptor was identified in a human patient who received an intestinal transplant, so some T cells may come from the graft donor. The V gene is TRBV4-1, the J gene TRBJ2-3; TRBD2 matches 15 bases. The material was ileum tissue, obtained approximately 590 days after intestinal transplantation. The CDR3 is CASSPRTSGGALNTQYF. In nucleotides, the CDR3 is TGCGCCAGCAGCCCTAGGACTAGCGGGGGGGCATTAAATACGCAGTATTTT.